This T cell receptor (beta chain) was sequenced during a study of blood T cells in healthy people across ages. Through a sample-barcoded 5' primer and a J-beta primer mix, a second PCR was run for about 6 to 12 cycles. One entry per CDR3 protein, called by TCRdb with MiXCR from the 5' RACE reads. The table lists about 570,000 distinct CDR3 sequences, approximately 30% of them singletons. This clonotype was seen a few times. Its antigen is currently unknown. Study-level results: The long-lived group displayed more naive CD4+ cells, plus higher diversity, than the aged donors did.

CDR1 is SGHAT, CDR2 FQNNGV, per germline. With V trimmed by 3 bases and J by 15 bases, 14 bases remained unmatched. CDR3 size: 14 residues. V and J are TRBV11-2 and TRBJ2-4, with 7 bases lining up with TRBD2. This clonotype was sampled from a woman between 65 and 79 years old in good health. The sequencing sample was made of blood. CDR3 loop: CASSLGGGSRYWYF. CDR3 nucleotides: TGTGCCAGCAGCTTGGGGGGGGGAAGCCGCTATTGGTACTTC.